Shown below are 21 T cell receptor beta chains from a single sample sequenced in a study of blood T cells in healthy people across ages. For the second PCR, which ran for about 7 to 11 cycles, a sample-barcoded 5' primer and a J-beta primer mix were used. TCRdb passed the 5' RACE reads through MiXCR, listing each CDR3 protein once. Seen here are about 580,000 distinct CDR3 sequences, roughly 48% observed once, and the top ten hold about 22%. Input material: blood. These receptors were collected from a man older than 75 in good health.

This clonotype has only a few counts. The CDR3 coding sequence is TGTGCCAGCAGTTACGGACAGGGCGAAAAACTGTTTTTT. It encodes CASSYGQGEKLFF. V is TRBV6-5 and J is TRBJ1-4, with 8 bases lining up with TRBD1. CDR3 size: 13 residues. V lost 2 bases to trimming and J lost 8 bases; unmatched junction nucleotides: 1. Germline V gene data show CDR1 as MNHEY and CDR2 as SVGAGI.

V usage is TRBV6-2 or TRBV6-3 and J usage is TRBJ1-1; 11 nucleotides match TRBD1. With V trimmed by 5 bases and J by 7 bases, 6 bases remained unmatched. This CDR3 has 14 amino acids. Germline lookup yields CDR1 MNHEY and CDR2 SVGEGT. In DNA form, the CDR3 reads TGTGCCAGCAGTCCGGACAGGGGGCGGGGTGAAGCTTTCTTT. Amino acids: CASSPDRGRGEAFF.

The CDR3, as DNA: TGCAGTGCTAGAGAGGAGGGAGGCGGGGAGCTGTTTTTT. Translating gives CSAREEGGGELFF. The chain recombines TRBV20-1 with TRBJ2-2, with D perhaps TRBD2 (6 bases). This CDR3 is built from 13 residues. Germline-derived CDR1 and CDR2 are DFQATT and SNEGSKA (reference sequence). V lost 0 bases and J lost 7, with 9 bases in between.

V gene TRBV20-1 combines with J gene TRBJ2-7, with D possibly being TRBD2 (6 bases). Per the germline V gene, CDR1 is DFQATT and CDR2 is SNEGSKA (reference sequence). The CDR3 has 14 residues. The ends were cut back, 3 bases at V and 0 bases at J, with 12 bases in the middle. The CDR3 nucleotides read TGCAGTGCTAGCGGGAGTCTAAGCTCCTACGAGCAGTACTTC. It is translated as CSASGSLSSYEQYF.

In this sample, this clonotype turned up a few times. The chain recombines TRBV27 with TRBJ1-2; the D gene is possibly TRBD1 (5 bases). Trimming removed 2 bases at V and 1 base at J, with 14 bases between. The CDR3 has 16 amino acids. Germline CDR1 is MNHEY and CDR2 is SMNVEV (reference sequence). CDR3 nucleotide sequence: TGTGCCAGCAGTTTAATGTCGGGACTCAATAACTATGGCTACACCTTC. As protein: CASSLMSGLNNYGYTF.

The V call is TRBV20-1, the J call TRBJ2-1, with 11 bases lining up with TRBD2. The CDR3 is made up of 16 amino acids. Germline CDR1 DFQATT, CDR2 SNEGSKA (reference sequence). The trim removed 4 bases at V and 9 bases at J, leaving 14 bases unmatched. CDR3 sequence reads: CSAMGPRLAGNSEQFF. CDR3 sequence (DNA): TGCAGTGCTATGGGTCCCCGACTAGCGGGGAACAGTGAGCAGTTCTTC.

As DNA, the CDR3 is TGTGCCAGCAAGGGACTAGCGGGGGCCTACGAGCAGTACTTC. Its protein is CASKGLAGAYEQYF. The gene calls are TRBV25-1 and TRBJ2-7; 14 bases fit TRBD2. The germline gives CDR1 MGHDK, CDR2 SYGVNS. The CDR3 is 14 residues long. V lost 7 bases, J lost 2 bases, and 1 base stayed unmatched.

The chain is built from TRBV29-1 and TRBJ1-2; D not resolved. CDR1 and CDR2 (germline): SQVTM, ANQGSEA. This CDR3 spans 11 amino acids. The V gene lost 0 bases and the J gene lost 8 bases, with 7 bases spanning the gap. CDR3 nucleotides: TGCAGCGTTGAAGAAGGTGAGGGCTACACCTTC. Amino acid sequence: CSVEEGEGYTF.

The chain has TRBV11-1 and TRBJ2-1, with D possibly matching TRBD2 (6 bases). The germline V and J ends were trimmed by 5 bases and 0 bases, with 20 bases remaining between them. Germline V gene lookup returns CDR1 SGHAT and CDR2 FQDESV (reference sequence). The CDR3 sequence is 18 residues long. CDR3 amino acids: CASSPPAGYGSSYNEQFF. CDR3 bases: TGTGCCAGCAGCCCCCCCGCAGGGTACGGGAGCTCCTACAATGAGCAGTTCTTC.

This clonotype has a handful of counts. V is TRBV7-2 and J is TRBJ2-1; D gene uncertain. The ends were cut back, 0 bases at V and 1 base at J, with 10 bases in the middle. The length of the CDR3 is 16 residues. Germline V gene sequence: CDR1 SGHTA, CDR2 FQGNSA. CDR3 sequence (DNA): TGTGCCAGCAGCTTAGCCGTTGGTGGGTCCTACAATGAGCAGTTCTTC. Its protein product is CASSLAVGGSYNEQFF.

The chain joins TRBV7-2 to TRBJ2-2; TRBD2 is a possible D gene (6 bases). Germline V gives CDR1 SGHTA, CDR2 FQGNSA. V lost 7 bases and J lost 2, with 14 bases in between. The CDR3 sequence is 15 residues long. CDR3 DNA: TGTGCCAGCACCGGAGGGTTTCACAACACCGGGGAGCTGTTTTTT. Protein: CASTGGFHNTGELFF.

J is TRBJ1-4 and V is TRBV29-1, with 8 bases matching TRBD1. Germline loops: CDR1 SQVTM, CDR2 ANQGSEA. V lost 7 bases, J lost 7 bases, and 11 bases stayed unmatched. This CDR3 region has 14 residues. The CDR3 spells CSALQGAVGEKLFF. For the CDR3, the DNA is TGCAGCGCTCTCCAGGGGGCAGTTGGTGAAAAACTGTTTTTT.

This clonotype was detected ten times or more. The J gene is TRBJ2-5, the V gene TRBV7-2, with D uncertain. The CDR3 consists of 12 residues. From germline, CDR1 is SGHTA and CDR2 FQGNSA. V gave up 0 bases and J gave up 5 bases, with 4 bases separating them. The CDR3 coding sequence is TGTGCCAGCAGCTTAGCTTTCGAGACCCAGTACTTC. It is translated as CASSLAFETQYF.

The V call is TRBV7-8, the J call TRBJ2-3; D possibly uses TRBD1 or TRBD2 (5 bases each). Germline CDR1 SGHVS, CDR2 FQNEAQ. This CDR3 contains 16 residues. The V end was cut by 5 bases, the J end by 12 bases, with 27 bases between. CDR3 sequence: CASSTRPGPMGSTQYF. DNA for the CDR3: TGTGCCAGCAGCACACGGCCGGGACCTATGGGGAGTACACAGTATTTT.

This chain connects TRBV29-1 to TRBJ1-1; D is possibly TRBD1 (6 bases). The CDR3 runs 12 residues. The V end lost 6 bases, the J end lost 1 base, and 9 bases lay between the germline ends. Germline assignment: CDR1 SQVTM and CDR2 ANQGSEA. The CDR3 DNA follows: TGCAGCGTGAAACAGGGGAACACTGAAGCTTTCTTT. This sequence encodes CSVKQGNTEAFF.

V usage is TRBV4-3 and J usage is TRBJ2-1; TRBD1 matches 11 bases. J gave up 8 bases and V 1 base, and 1 base lay outside the gene matches. The CDR3 spans 14 residues. The germline V gene has CDR1 LGHNA and CDR2 YSLEER. CDR3 residues: CASSQGTGGDEQFF. The CDR3 coding sequence is TGCGCCAGCAGCCAAGGGACAGGGGGCGATGAGCAGTTCTTC.

The chain has TRBV20-1 and TRBJ2-1; D tentatively reads TRBD1 or TRBD2 (6 bases each). V was trimmed by 5 bases and J by 2 bases, leaving 10 bases between them. From germline, CDR1 is DFQATT and CDR2 SNEGSKA (reference sequence). The CDR3 has 13 residues. The DNA for the CDR3 is TGCAGTGCTCAAGGGGGGCCCTACAATGAGCAGTTCTTC. Encoded protein: CSAQGGPYNEQFF.

J is TRBJ2-7 and V is TRBV11-2; D uncertain. The CDR3 runs 12 residues. Germline CDR1 and CDR2: SGHAT and FQNNGV. V was trimmed by 6 bases and J by 1 base, leaving 7 bases between them. The chain's CDR3 is CASRDVSYEQYF. In DNA form, the CDR3 reads TGTGCCAGCAGGGACGTTTCCTACGAGCAGTACTTC.

This clonotype was observed a handful of times. The chain recombines TRBV5-1 with TRBJ1-2; TRBD1 matches 8 bases. The CDR3 is 15 residues long. V lost 4 bases to trimming and J lost 8 bases; unmatched junction nucleotides: 13. CDR1 SGHRS and CDR2 YFSETQ come from the germline V gene. Here the CDR3 reads CASSEYQQGDRGYTF. The CDR3 DNA reads TGCGCCAGCAGCGAATACCAACAGGGGGACAGGGGCTACACCTTC.

The V call is TRBV20-1, the J call TRBJ2-3; TRBD2 agrees at 9 bases. CDR3 length: 16 residues. V lost 2 bases and J lost 1; bases outside the gene matches: 7. The V gene's germline CDR1 is DFQATT and CDR2 SNEGSKA (reference sequence). This chain's CDR3 is CSARILAGSRTDTQYF. CDR3 sequence (DNA): TGCAGTGCTAGAATCCTAGCGGGATCTCGCACAGATACGCAGTATTTT.

The chain couples TRBV29-1 to TRBJ2-5; TRBD2 might be the D (6 bases). The CDR3 spans 14 residues. Germline V gene lookup returns CDR1 SQVTM and CDR2 ANQGSEA. The V end was cut by 7 bases, the J end by 11 bases, with 26 bases between. As DNA, the CDR3 is TGCAGCGGGACCCTGGGCGGGGCCGACAATGAGCAGTACTTC. Translation gives CSGTLGGADNEQYF.